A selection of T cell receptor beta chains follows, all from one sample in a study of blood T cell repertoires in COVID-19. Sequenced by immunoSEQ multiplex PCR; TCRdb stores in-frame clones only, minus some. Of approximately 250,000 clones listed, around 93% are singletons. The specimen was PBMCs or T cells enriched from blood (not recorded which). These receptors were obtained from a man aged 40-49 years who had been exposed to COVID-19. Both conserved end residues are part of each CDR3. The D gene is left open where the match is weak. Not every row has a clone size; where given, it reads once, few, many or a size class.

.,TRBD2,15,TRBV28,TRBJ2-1,CASIGPREIYNEQFF,TGTGCCAGCATCGGCCCGCGGGAGATCTACAATGAGCAGTTCTTC
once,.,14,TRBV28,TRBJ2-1,CASSFTELQHEQFF,TGTGCCAGCAGTTTCACCGAATTACAGCACGAGCAGTTCTTC
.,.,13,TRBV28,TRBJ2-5,CASSDDTLGTQYF,TGTGCCAGCAGCGATGACACCCTGGGGACCCAGTACTTC
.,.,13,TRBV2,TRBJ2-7,CASSVRGSGEQYF,TGTGCCAGCAGTGTTCGGGGATCGGGCGAGCAGTACTTC
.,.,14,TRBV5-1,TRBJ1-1,CASSFSPQNTEAFF,TGCGCCAGCAGCTTTTCCCCACAGAACACTGAAGCTTTCTTT
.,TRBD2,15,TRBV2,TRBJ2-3,CASSASAGGTDTQYF,TGTGCCAGCAGTGCGTCGGCGGGAGGGACAGATACGCAGTATTTT
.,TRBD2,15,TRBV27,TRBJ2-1,CASNQAGWPYNEQFF,TGTGCCAGCAACCAAGCGGGATGGCCCTACAATGAGCAGTTCTTC
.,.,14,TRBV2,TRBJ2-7,CASSSIGGSYEQYF,TGTGCCAGCAGTAGCATAGGAGGCTCCTACGAGCAGTACTTC
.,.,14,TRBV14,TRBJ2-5,CASSQVQGPGTQYF,TGTGCCAGCAGCCAAGTACAGGGCCCAGGCACCCAGTACTTC
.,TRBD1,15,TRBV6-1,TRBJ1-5,CASRTGQGGNQPQHF,TGTGCCAGCAGAACCGGACAGGGAGGCAATCAGCCCCAGCATTTT